The 24 T cell receptor beta chains reported below all come from one sample, sequenced in a study of T cell responses to AZD1222 COVID-19 vaccine. Sequencing was performed with immunoSEQ multiplex PCR; in TCRdb, only in-frame clones are kept and a portion is missing. The sample has some 110,000 clones, approximately 90% seen once. Sequencing was performed on peripheral blood, taken 28 days after the second AZD1222 dose. These receptors all come from an adult who received the AZD1222 COVID-19 vaccine.

The rearrangement uses TRBV28 and TRBJ1-1; TRBD1 agrees at 7 bases. CDR1 MDHEN and CDR2 SYDVKM come from the germline V gene. This CDR3 spans 14 amino acids. Trimming at V came to 6 bases and at J to 5 bases, leaving 9 bases not matched to a gene. The CDR3 nucleotides are TGTGCCAGCAGAAGAACAGGGGCGGGTACTGAAGCTTTCTTT. Its translation is CASRRTGAGTEAFF.

The chain couples TRBV25-1 to TRBJ2-1, with D hard to call. The germline gives CDR1 MGHDK, CDR2 SYGVNS. V lost 2 bases, J lost 6 bases, and 11 bases lay in between. The CDR3 is 14 amino acids. CDR3 nucleotide sequence: TGTGCCAGCAGTGAAGTTGGGCGGAGCAATGAGCAGTTCTTC. Translation gives CASSEVGRSNEQFF.

The chain is built from TRBV7-8 and TRBJ2-1; D perhaps matches TRBD2 (6 bases). Germline V gene lookup returns CDR1 SGHVS and CDR2 FQNEAQ. CDR3 size: 16 residues. Deletions cut 4 bases from V and 4 bases from J, with 17 bases between. The CDR3 nucleotides are TGTGCCAGCAGCTCCCCCGTGTTGGGACTGTACAATGAGCAGTTCTTC. It specifies CASSSPVLGLYNEQFF.

V usage is TRBV7-2 and J usage is TRBJ1-5; D uncertain. Germline loops: CDR1 SGHTA, CDR2 FQGNSA. The V end lost 1 base, the J end lost 3 bases, and 7 bases lay between the germline ends. The CDR3 extends over 14 amino acids. In nucleotides, the CDR3 is TGTGCCAGCAGCTTAGGGCCACTCAATCAGCCCCAGCATTTT. Amino acid sequence: CASSLGPLNQPQHF. The variable domain in full, with the rest retrieved from reference TRBV7-2 and TRBJ1-5, is GAGVSQSPSNKVTEKGKDVELRCDPISGHTALYWYRQSLGQGLEFLIYFQGNSAPDKSGLPSDRFSAERTGGSVSTLTIQRTQQEDSAVYLCASSLGPLNQPQHFGDGTRLSIL.

This clone has a handful of counts. The J gene is TRBJ2-7, the V gene TRBV25-1, with 7 bases matching TRBD1. The CDR3 is 15 amino acids. Germline loops: CDR1 MGHDK, CDR2 SYGVNS. The V gene end was trimmed by 0 bases and the J gene end by 3 bases; junction bases not matched to a gene: 5. The CDR3 loop reads CASSEYRAGGYEQYF. CDR3 bases: TGTGCCAGCAGTGAATATCGGGCAGGGGGCTACGAGCAGTACTTC.

The chain carries TRBV28 and TRBJ1-1, with a weak D call TRBD1 (6 bases). The CDR3 consists of 11 residues. V gave up 6 bases and J gave up 7 bases, with 9 bases separating them. Germline V lookup: CDR1 MDHEN, CDR2 SYDVKM. CDR3 loop: CASRQGIEAFF. In DNA form, the CDR3 reads TGTGCCAGCAGGCAGGGGATTGAAGCTTTCTTT. Based on the CDR3 plus reference TRBV28 and TRBJ1-1, the full variable domain is DVKVTQSSRYLVKRTGEKVFLECVQDMDHENMFWYRQDPGLGLRLIYFSYDVKMKEKGDIPEGYSVSREKKERFSLILESASTNQTSMYLCASRQGIEAFFGQGTRLTVV.

This clone was picked up one time. The chain has TRBV30 and TRBJ1-6, with D tentatively TRBD1 (6 bases). V dropped 4 bases and J dropped 7 bases, with 11 bases sitting between them. CDR1 and CDR2 from the germline V gene are GTSNPN and SVGIG (reference sequence). The CDR3 sequence is 13 residues long. In nucleotides, the CDR3 is TGTGCCTGGAACCCACAGGGAAATTCACCCCTCCACTTT. This gives the protein CAWNPQGNSPLHF.

The rearrangement joins TRBV7-2 to TRBJ2-1; perhaps TRBD2 as D (5 bases). The CDR3 is 15 amino acids. The germline V and J ends were trimmed by 1 base and 10 bases, with 17 bases remaining between them. Germline assignment: CDR1 SGHTA and CDR2 FQGNSA. CDR3 in amino acids: CASSLDTLGGREQFF. CDR3 nucleotides: TGTGCCAGCAGCTTAGACACCTTGGGCGGGCGGGAGCAGTTCTTC.

The CDR3, as DNA: TGTGCCAGCAGTTACTTAGCGGGAGGGCCGGTCGAGCAGTACTTC. Translation: CASSYLAGGPVEQYF. The chain recombines TRBV6-2 or TRBV6-3 with TRBJ2-7; the match to TRBD2 covers 11 bases. J was trimmed by 6 bases and V by 1 base; bases with no gene match: 5. This CDR3 is 15 amino acids long. Germline-derived CDR1 and CDR2 are MNHEY and SVGEGT.

The chain recombines TRBV12-1 with TRBJ2-5. TRBV12-1 is reported as a pseudogene. The CDR3 runs to 15 residues. In DNA, the CDR3 is TGTGCCAGCAGCTTTCGGCCTCTGGGACAAGAGACCCAGTACTTC. This codes for CASSFRPLGQETQYF.

The V gene is TRBV20-1, the J gene TRBJ2-1; no clear D. Germline CDR1 is DFQATT and CDR2 is SNEGSKA (reference sequence). CDR3 length equals 10 residues. The CDR3 sequence: CSPDDNEQFF. The CDR3, as DNA: TGCAGCCCCGACGACAATGAGCAGTTCTTC.

The chain has TRBV9 and TRBJ1-2, with D hard to call. This CDR3 has 13 amino acids. V lost 0 bases and J 8 bases, leaving 11 bases between the germline ends. The germline V gene encodes CDR1 SGDLS and CDR2 YYNGEE. The CDR3 reads CASSVVTTEGYTF. The CDR3 nucleotides read TGTGCCAGCAGCGTAGTAACGACGGAAGGCTACACCTTC.

DNA for the CDR3: TGTGCCTGGGACCGGACAGGGGGCGACTACGAGCAGTACTTC. The encoded protein is CAWDRTGGDYEQYF. The rearrangement links TRBV30 to TRBJ2-7, with TRBD1 identical over 11 bases. The trim removed 5 bases at V and 3 bases at J, leaving 6 bases unmatched. CDR1 is GTSNPN, CDR2 SVGIG, per germline (reference sequence). The CDR3 consists of 14 residues.

In this sample, this clone turned up once. This rearrangement joins TRBV9 to TRBJ1-6; D unclear. Trimming stripped 4 bases from V and 10 bases from J, with 15 bases between. The CDR3 is 14 residues long. Germline CDR1 is SGDLS and CDR2 is YYNGEE. This chain's CDR3 is CASSHTPGNSPLHF. The DNA of the CDR3 is TGTGCCAGCAGCCACACCCCGGGAAACTCACCCCTCCACTTT.

The rearrangement links TRBV7-9 to TRBJ2-2; D perhaps matches TRBD1 (6 bases). V was trimmed by 2 bases and J by 6 bases, leaving 10 bases between them. Germline values: CDR1 SEHNR, CDR2 FQNEAQ (reference sequence). The CDR3 length is 14 residues. The CDR3 DNA follows: TGTGCCAGCAGCTTATTGGGGGCGGCCGGGGAGCTGTTTTTT. It encodes CASSLLGAAGELFF.

This sequence joins TRBV19 and TRBJ1-4, with 7 bases lining up with TRBD1. Germline CDR1 and CDR2: LNHDA and SQIVND (reference sequence). The CDR3 loop spans 14 amino acids. Germline trimming cut 4 bases from V and 6 bases from J; bases unmatched to any gene: 5. Here the CDR3 reads CASSTDRSDEKLFF. CDR3 bases: TGTGCCAGTAGTACGGACAGGAGTGATGAAAAACTGTTTTTT.

The table lists this clone with a few counts. The chain combines TRBV2 with TRBJ2-7, with TRBD2 identical over 10 bases. The germline CDR1 and CDR2 sequences are SNHLY and FYNNEI. Trimming at V came to 6 bases and at J to 5 bases, leaving 10 bases not matched to a gene. CDR3 length equals 15 residues. In DNA form, the CDR3 reads TGTGCCAGCAGCGTCAGGAGCGGGGGGGCCAACGAGCAGTACTTC. This codes for CASSVRSGGANEQYF.

The gene calls are TRBV2 and TRBJ2-3, with 9 bases lining up with TRBD2. In germline, CDR1 is SNHLY, CDR2 FYNNEI. The CDR3 has 15 amino acids. Germline trimming cut 2 bases from V and 2 bases from J; bases unmatched to any gene: 2. CDR3 in amino acids: CASSERGGATDTQYF. As DNA, the CDR3 is TGTGCCAGCAGTGAACGCGGGGGGGCCACAGATACGCAGTATTTT.

V gene TRBV7-3 combines with J gene TRBJ2-1, with D maybe TRBD2 (6 bases). Germline CDR1 is SGHTA and CDR2 is FQGTGA. This CDR3 region has 13 residues. Trimming pared 4 bases from V and 5 bases from J, leaving 9 bases between. The CDR3 reads CASSSPSDNEQFF. In nucleotides, the CDR3 is TGTGCCAGCAGCTCACCTAGCGACAATGAGCAGTTCTTC.

The chain has TRBV19 and TRBJ2-1; unclear D gene. V lost 5 bases to trimming and J lost 5 bases, with 16 bases between them. This CDR3 has 15 residues. Germline V gene lookup returns CDR1 LNHDA and CDR2 SQIVND (reference sequence). CDR3 nucleotides: TGTGCCAGTAGTCCCCTGGCGACGCGGAACAATGAGCAGTTCTTC. The encoded protein is CASSPLATRNNEQFF.

The J gene is TRBJ1-2, the V gene TRBV6-5, with a tentative D call TRBD1 (5 bases). This CDR3 region has 14 residues. The V and J ends lost 6 bases and 4 bases respectively, with 15 bases between them. Germline values: CDR1 MNHEY, CDR2 SVGAGI. CDR3 nucleotide sequence: TGTGCCAGCAGCCAAGGGGAGGAGACCTATGGCTACACCTTC. This sequence encodes CASSQGEETYGYTF.

This clone was picked up a small number of times. The chain uses TRBV5-4 and TRBJ1-2; D is perhaps TRBD1 (6 bases). Trimming shortened V by 2 bases and J by 6 bases, and 17 bases separated the two germline ends. The germline gives CDR1 SGHNT, CDR2 YYREEE (reference sequence). This CDR3 has 15 residues. Written as DNA, the CDR3 is TGTGCCAGCAGCTTTGATCCTACAGGGCTGAATGGCTACACCTTC. Protein product: CASSFDPTGLNGYTF.

This clone was seen once. The chain's CDR3 is CASSVDGTGSYEQYF. CDR3 sequence (DNA): TGTGCCAGCAGCGTCGACGGGACAGGGTCCTACGAGCAGTACTTC. The V gene is TRBV9, the J gene TRBJ2-7; TRBD1 matches at 9 bases. The CDR3 is 15 residues long. Germline assignment: CDR1 SGDLS and CDR2 YYNGEE. V shed 2 bases and J 1 base; nucleotides not matched to a gene: 4.

The chain joins TRBV9 to TRBJ2-2, with 15 nucleotides matching TRBD2. This CDR3 region has 19 residues. Germline-derived CDR1 and CDR2 are SGDLS and YYNGEE. J lost 0 bases, V lost 4 bases, and 7 bases had no gene match. For the CDR3, the DNA is TGTGCCAGCAGCCCCCCGGGACTAGCGGGGGGTACGAACACCGGGGAGCTGTTTTTT. This sequence encodes CASSPPGLAGGTNTGELFF.